This passage covers 14 T cell receptor beta chains from one sample sequenced in a study. Each CDR3 protein gets one entry after TCRdb re-called the reads with MiXCR. The repertoire holds about 1,800 distinct CDR3 sequences, with roughly 26% as singletons. The sample comprised CD8+ T cells (not recorded whether cultured). The receptors stem from a female donor.

This clonotype is deemed medium-sized. The chain couples TRBV7-9 to TRBJ2-7, with D unresolved. Between the trimmed V and J ends, which lost 5 bases and 1 base, there was a span of 9 bases. Germline V gene lookup returns CDR1 SEHNR and CDR2 FQNEAQ (reference sequence). The CDR3 covers 13 residues. This CDR3 reads CASSPPNSYEQYF. DNA for the CDR3: TGTGCCAGCAGCCCGCCTAATTCCTACGAGCAGTACTTC.

This clonotype is labeled large (0.1 to 1%). The chain carries TRBV4-3 and TRBJ2-7; tentatively, D is TRBD2 (6 bases). The CDR3 sequence is 16 residues long. Germline V gene lookup returns CDR1 LGHNA and CDR2 YSLEER. The V and J ends lost 0 bases and 0 bases respectively, with 12 bases between them. The CDR3 DNA follows: TGCGCCAGCAGCCAAGACATGGGGGGACTCTCCTACGAGCAGTACTTC. As protein: CASSQDMGGLSYEQYF.

Details on this clonotype: A much larger clone is a single base away; this may be a read error. The rearrangement links TRBV7-9 to TRBJ2-1; D may match TRBD1 or TRBD2 (5 bases each). Germline V gives CDR1 SEHNR, CDR2 FQNEAQ (reference sequence). The CDR3 consists of 12 residues. Here the CDR3 DNA reads TGTGCCAGCGGCTTCGAGGGGAATGAGCAGTTCTTC. This codes for CASGFEGNEQFF.

This clonotype was seen more than once but under ten times. The V and J genes are TRBV11-2 and TRBJ2-7; 8 bases align to TRBD2. The germline V gene encodes CDR1 SGHAT and CDR2 FQNNGV. This CDR3 spans 16 amino acids. Trimming removed 5 bases from V and 2 bases from J; junction bases left unmatched: 11. The CDR3 here is CASSPWEAGGAYEQYF. CDR3 bases: TGTGCCAGCAGCCCTTGGGAGGCGGGAGGTGCCTACGAGCAGTACTTC.

In the case of this clonotype: One end of the junction varies from germline; a read error may be responsible. This rearrangement joins TRBV5-4 to TRBJ2-3; D call uncertain. This CDR3 contains 13 residues. CDR1 SGHNT and CDR2 YYREEE come from the germline V gene (reference sequence). CDR3 loop: CASNFSGTDTKYF. The CDR3 DNA is TGTGCCAGCAACTTCTCCGGCACAGATACGAAGTATTTT.

This clonotype is labeled large. This chain uses TRBV12-3 or TRBV12-4 with TRBJ2-2; 8 positions agree with TRBD1. The CDR3 is 15 residues long. Trimming removed 7 bases from V and 6 bases from J; junction bases left unmatched: 10. Here the CDR3 reads CASNADRDYPGELFF. The CDR3, as DNA: TGTGCCAGCAATGCGGACAGGGATTACCCCGGGGAGCTGTTTTTT.

Relative to its sample, this clonotype is medium-sized (0.01 to 0.1%). The chain couples TRBV27 to TRBJ2-7, with D possibly being TRBD2 (6 bases). V lost 5 bases and J 2 bases, leaving 16 bases between the germline ends. The CDR3 is 15 amino acids. Germline CDR1 reads MNHEY; CDR2 reads SMNVEV (reference sequence). CDR3 sequence (DNA): TGTGCCAGCAGTCCCAGGACTATATACACCTACGAGCAGTACTTC. Its protein is CASSPRTIYTYEQYF.

Details on this clonotype: This may arise from a read error, as a much more abundant clone is one base away. J is TRBJ2-5 and V is TRBV7-8; 8 bases map to TRBD1. This CDR3 comprises 16 residues. Germline CDR1 is SGHVS and CDR2 is FQNEAQ. CDR3 sequence (DNA): TGTGCCGGCAGCCAACCGGACAGGGCGAGGGGAGAGACCCAGTACTTC. Encoded protein: CAGSQPDRARGETQYF. Full variable domain (rest looked up from reference TRBV7-8 and TRBJ2-5): GAGVSQSPRYKVAKRGQDVALRCDPISGHVSLFWYQQALGQGPEFLTYFQNEAQLDKSGLPSDRFFAERPEGSVSTLKIQRTQQEDSAVYLCAGSQPDRARGETQYFGPGTRLLVL.

This clonotype has more than one count but fewer than ten. Mismatch with germline at one junction end may stem from a read error. The chain links TRBV25-1 to TRBJ2-1, with 14 bases fitting TRBD2. The CDR3 spans 16 residues. Germline CDR1 reads MGHDK; CDR2 reads SYGVNS. The DNA of the CDR3 is TGTGCCGGTACTCCGGGACTAGCGGGGGCGGGGAATGAGCAGTCCTTC. This encodes CAGTPGLAGAGNEQSF.

A word on this clonotype: A much larger clone sits a single nucleotide away, making a read error possible. This chain connects TRBV30 to TRBJ1-2, with 9 bases that match TRBD1. Looked up from germline, CDR1 is GTSNPN and CDR2 is SVGIG (reference sequence). This CDR3 comprises 16 residues. CDR3 residues: CAWSIIQGAPMYGCTF. The CDR3 nucleotides are TGTGCCTGGAGTATAATACAGGGGGCGCCGATGTATGGCTGCACCTTC.

This clonotype was counted many times. A much larger clone lies one base from this, so it may be a read error. CDR3 region: CASSHGHPTEAFF. The DNA for the CDR3 is TGTGCCAGCAGCCACGGACATCCCACTGAAGCTTTCTTT. The chain links TRBV13 to TRBJ1-1; tentative D call: TRBD1 (5 bases). Germline V lookup: CDR1 PRHDT, CDR2 FYEKMQ (reference sequence). The length of the CDR3 is 13 residues. Trimming left V 5 bases short and J 4 bases short, with 11 bases between. Filled out from reference TRBV13 and TRBJ1-1, the complete variable domain reads AAGVIQSPRHLIKEKRETATLKCYPIPRHDTVYWYQQGPGQDPQFLISFYEKMQSDKGSIPDRFSAQQFSDYHSELNMSSLELGDSALYFCASSHGHPTEAFFGQGTRLTVV.

This clonotype is classed as medium-sized. The chain has TRBV7-9 and TRBJ2-7; a possible D gene is TRBD2 (5 bases). The length of the CDR3 is 11 residues. From germline, CDR1 is SEHNR and CDR2 FQNEAQ (reference sequence). Trimming pared 7 bases from V and 6 bases from J, leaving 10 bases between. CDR3 sequence reads: CASTISAEQYF. The CDR3 nucleotides are TGTGCCAGCACCATTAGCGCCGAGCAGTACTTC.

This clonotype is medium-sized in the sample. J is TRBJ2-1 and V is TRBV9; D is perhaps TRBD2 (7 bases). Germline CDR1 and CDR2: SGDLS and YYNGEE. CDR3 length: 14 residues. The V and J ends lost 4 bases and 5 bases respectively, with 13 bases between them. The CDR3 is CASSPVGGDNEQFF. Here the CDR3 DNA reads TGTGCCAGCAGCCCCGTAGGGGGGGACAATGAGCAGTTCTTC. The full variable domain, completed using reference TRBV9 and TRBJ2-1, is DSGVTQTPKHLITATGQRVTLRCSPRSGDLSVYWYQQSLDQGLQFLIQYYNGEERAKGNILERFSAQQFPDLHSELNLSSLELGDSALYFCASSPVGGDNEQFFGPGTRLTVL.

This clonotype is labeled medium-sized. The chain has TRBV30 and TRBJ2-3, with D possibly being TRBD1 (5 bases). The CDR3 runs 16 residues. The germline gives CDR1 GTSNPN, CDR2 SVGIG (reference sequence). The V and J ends lost 0 bases and 0 bases respectively, with 13 bases between them. The CDR3 sequence is CAWSVPDTSSTDTQYF. DNA of the CDR3: TGTGCCTGGAGTGTACCGGACACGTCGAGCACAGATACGCAGTATTTT.